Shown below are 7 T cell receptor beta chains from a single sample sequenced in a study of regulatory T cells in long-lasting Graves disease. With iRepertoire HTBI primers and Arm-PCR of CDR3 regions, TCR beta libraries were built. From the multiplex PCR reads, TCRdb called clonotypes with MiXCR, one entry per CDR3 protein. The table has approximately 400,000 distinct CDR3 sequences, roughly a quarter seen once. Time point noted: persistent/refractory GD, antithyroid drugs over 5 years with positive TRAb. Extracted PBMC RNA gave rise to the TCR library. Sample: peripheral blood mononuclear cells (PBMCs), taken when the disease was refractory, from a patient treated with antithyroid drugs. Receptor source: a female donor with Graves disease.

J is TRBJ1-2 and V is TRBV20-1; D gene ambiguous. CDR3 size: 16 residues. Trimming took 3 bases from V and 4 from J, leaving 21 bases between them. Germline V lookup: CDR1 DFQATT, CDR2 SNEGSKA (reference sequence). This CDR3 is CSARSQEEDVSYGYTF. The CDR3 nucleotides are TGCAGTGCTAGGAGCCAGGAAGAGGATGTGAGCTATGGCTACACCTTC.

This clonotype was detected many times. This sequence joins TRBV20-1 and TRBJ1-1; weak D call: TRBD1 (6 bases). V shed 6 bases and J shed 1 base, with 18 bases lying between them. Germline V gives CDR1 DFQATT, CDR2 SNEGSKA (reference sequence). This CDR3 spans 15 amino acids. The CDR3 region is CSAPSQGTKNTEAFF. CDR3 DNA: TGCAGTGCCCCATCGCAGGGGACTAAGAACACTGAAGCTTTCTTT.

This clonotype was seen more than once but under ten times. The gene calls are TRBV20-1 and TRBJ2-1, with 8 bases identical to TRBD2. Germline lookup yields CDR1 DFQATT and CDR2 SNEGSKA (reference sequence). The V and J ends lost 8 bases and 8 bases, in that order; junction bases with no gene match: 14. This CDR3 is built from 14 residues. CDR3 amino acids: CSISIARAGDEQFF. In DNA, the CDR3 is TGCAGTATCTCCATAGCTAGAGCGGGAGATGAGCAGTTCTTC.

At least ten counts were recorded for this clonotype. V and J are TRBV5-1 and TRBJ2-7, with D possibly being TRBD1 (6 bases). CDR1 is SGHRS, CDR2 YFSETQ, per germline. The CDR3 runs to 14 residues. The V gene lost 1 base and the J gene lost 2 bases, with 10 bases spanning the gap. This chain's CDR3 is CASSLYQGTYEQYF. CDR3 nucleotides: TGCGCCAGCAGCTTGTATCAGGGGACCTACGAGCAGTACTTC.

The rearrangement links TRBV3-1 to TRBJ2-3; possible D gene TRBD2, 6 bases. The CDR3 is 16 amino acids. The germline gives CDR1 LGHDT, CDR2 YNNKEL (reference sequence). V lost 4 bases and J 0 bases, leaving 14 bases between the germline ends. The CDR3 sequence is CASSPKAGISTDTQYF. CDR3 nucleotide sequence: TGTGCCAGCAGCCCTAAGGCGGGAATAAGCACAGATACGCAGTATTTT.

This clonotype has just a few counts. The CDR3 protein is CASSAQIRGETQYF. The CDR3 region has the DNA TGTGCCAGCAGCGCCCAAATAAGAGGAGAGACCCAGTACTTC. The chain is built from TRBV9 and TRBJ2-5, with D unclear. From germline, CDR1 is SGDLS and CDR2 YYNGEE. The V end lost 3 bases, the J end lost 4 bases, and 13 bases lay between the germline ends. The CDR3 is 14 amino acids.

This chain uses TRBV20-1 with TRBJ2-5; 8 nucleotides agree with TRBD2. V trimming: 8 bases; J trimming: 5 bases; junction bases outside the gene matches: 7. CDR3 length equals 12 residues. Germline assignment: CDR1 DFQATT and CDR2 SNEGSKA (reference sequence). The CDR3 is CSRKRERETQYF. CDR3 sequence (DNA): TGCAGTCGTAAGCGGGAGAGGGAGACCCAGTACTTC.